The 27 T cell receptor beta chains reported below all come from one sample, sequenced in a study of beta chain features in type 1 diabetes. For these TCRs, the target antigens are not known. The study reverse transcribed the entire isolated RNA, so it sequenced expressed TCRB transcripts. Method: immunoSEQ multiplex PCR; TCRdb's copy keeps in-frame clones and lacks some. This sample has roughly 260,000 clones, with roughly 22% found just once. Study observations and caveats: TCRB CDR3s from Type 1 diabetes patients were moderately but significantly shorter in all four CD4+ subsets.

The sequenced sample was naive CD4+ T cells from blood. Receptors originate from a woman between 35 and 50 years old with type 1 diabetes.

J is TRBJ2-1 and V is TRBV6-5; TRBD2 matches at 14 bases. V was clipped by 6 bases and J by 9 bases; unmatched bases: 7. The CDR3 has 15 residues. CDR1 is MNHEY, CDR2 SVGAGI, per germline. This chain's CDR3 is CASRSGLAGVGEQFF. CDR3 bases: TGTGCCAGCAGGTCGGGACTAGCGGGAGTCGGTGAGCAGTTCTTC.

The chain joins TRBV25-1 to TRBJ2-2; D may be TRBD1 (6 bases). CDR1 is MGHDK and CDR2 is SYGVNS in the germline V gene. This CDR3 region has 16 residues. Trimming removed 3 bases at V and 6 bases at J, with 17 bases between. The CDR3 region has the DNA TGTGCCAGCAGTGACTTCCCGGACAGTGGTCCCGGGGAGCTGTTTTTT. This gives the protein CASSDFPDSGPGELFF.

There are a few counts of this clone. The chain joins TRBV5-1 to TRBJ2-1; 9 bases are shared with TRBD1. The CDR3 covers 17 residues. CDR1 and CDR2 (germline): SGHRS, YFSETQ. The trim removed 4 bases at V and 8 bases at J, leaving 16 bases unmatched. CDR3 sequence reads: CASSKPGQGFLPDEQFF. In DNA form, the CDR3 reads TGCGCCAGCAGCAAGCCGGGACAGGGTTTTCTCCCCGATGAGCAGTTCTTC. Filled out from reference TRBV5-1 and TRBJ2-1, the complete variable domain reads KAGVTQTPRYLIKTRGQQVTLSCSPISGHRSVSWYQQTPGQGLQFLFEYFSETQRNKGNFPGRFSGRQFSNSRSEMNVSTLELGDSALYLCASSKPGQGFLPDEQFFGPGTRLTVL.

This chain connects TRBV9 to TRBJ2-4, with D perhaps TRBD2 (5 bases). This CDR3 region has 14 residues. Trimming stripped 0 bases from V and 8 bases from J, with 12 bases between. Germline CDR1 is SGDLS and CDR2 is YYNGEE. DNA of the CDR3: TGTGCCAGCAGCGTAGGTCTCGACGGGGACATTCAGTACTTC. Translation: CASSVGLDGDIQYF.

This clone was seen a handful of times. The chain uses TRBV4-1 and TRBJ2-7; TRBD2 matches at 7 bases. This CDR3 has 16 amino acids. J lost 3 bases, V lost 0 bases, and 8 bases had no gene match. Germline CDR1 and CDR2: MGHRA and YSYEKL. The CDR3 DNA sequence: TGCGCCAGCAGCCAAGAACCCGGGGAGGGCCTCTACGAGCAGTACTTC. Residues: CASSQEPGEGLYEQYF.

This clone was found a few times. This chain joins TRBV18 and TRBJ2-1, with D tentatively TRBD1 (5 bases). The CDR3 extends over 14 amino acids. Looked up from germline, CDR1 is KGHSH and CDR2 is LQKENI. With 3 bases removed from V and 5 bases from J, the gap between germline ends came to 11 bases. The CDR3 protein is CASSPQGRDNEQFF. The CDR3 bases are TGTGCCAGCTCACCGCAGGGAAGGGACAATGAGCAGTTCTTC.

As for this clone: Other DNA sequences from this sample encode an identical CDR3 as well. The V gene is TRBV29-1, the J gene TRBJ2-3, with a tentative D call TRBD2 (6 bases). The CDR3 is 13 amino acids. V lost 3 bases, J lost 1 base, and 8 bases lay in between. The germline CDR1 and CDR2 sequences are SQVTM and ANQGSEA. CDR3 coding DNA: TGCAGCGTTGAGGGGGGAGGCACAGATACGCAGTATTTT. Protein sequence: CSVEGGGTDTQYF.

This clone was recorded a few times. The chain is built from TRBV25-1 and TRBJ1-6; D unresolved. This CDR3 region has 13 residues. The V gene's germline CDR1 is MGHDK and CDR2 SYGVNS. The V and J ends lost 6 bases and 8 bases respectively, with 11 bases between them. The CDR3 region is CASSLGVDSPLHF. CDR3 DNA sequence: TGTGCCAGCAGCCTAGGAGTGGATTCACCCCTCCACTTT.

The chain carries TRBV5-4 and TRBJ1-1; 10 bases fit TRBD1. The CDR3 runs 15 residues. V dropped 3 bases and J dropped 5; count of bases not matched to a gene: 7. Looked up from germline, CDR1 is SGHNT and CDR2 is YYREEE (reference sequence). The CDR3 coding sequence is TGTGCCAGCAGCTACCGGGACAGGGGTTATACTGAAGCTTTCTTT. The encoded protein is CASSYRDRGYTEAFF.

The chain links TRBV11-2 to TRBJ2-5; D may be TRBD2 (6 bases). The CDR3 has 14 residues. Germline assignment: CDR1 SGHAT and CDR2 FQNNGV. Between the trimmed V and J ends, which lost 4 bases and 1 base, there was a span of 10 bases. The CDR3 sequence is CASSSRTTQETQYF. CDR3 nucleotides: TGTGCCAGCAGCTCGCGGACTACCCAAGAGACCCAGTACTTC. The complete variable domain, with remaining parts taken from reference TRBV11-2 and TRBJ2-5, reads EAGVAQSPRYKIIEKRQSVAFWCNPISGHATLYWYQQILGQGPKLLIQFQNNGVVDDSQLPKDRFSAERLKGVDSTLKIQPAKLEDSAVYLCASSSRTTQETQYFGPGTRLLVL.

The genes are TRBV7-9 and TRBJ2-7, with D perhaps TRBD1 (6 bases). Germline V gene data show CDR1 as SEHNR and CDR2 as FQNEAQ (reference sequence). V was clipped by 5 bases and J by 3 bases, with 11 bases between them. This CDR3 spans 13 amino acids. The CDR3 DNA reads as TGTGCCAGCAGCCAACAGGGTATCTACGAGCAGTACTTC. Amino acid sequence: CASSQQGIYEQYF.

CDR3 in DNA: TGTGCCAGCAGTTACCCCCGGGAAGGGGGCCCCACTGAAGCTTTCTTT. Translation gives CASSYPREGGPTEAFF. The rearrangement links TRBV6-6 to TRBJ1-1; TRBD1 aligns across 7 bases. The CDR3 consists of 16 residues. Per germline, CDR1 MNHNY and CDR2 SVGAGI (reference sequence). Trimming at V came to 2 bases and at J to 4 bases, leaving 10 bases not matched to a gene.

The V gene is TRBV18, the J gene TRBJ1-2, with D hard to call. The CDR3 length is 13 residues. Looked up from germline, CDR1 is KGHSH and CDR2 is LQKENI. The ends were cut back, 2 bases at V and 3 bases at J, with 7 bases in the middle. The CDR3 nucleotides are TGTGCCAGCTCACCAACCCGGGACTATGGCTACACCTTC. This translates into CASSPTRDYGYTF.

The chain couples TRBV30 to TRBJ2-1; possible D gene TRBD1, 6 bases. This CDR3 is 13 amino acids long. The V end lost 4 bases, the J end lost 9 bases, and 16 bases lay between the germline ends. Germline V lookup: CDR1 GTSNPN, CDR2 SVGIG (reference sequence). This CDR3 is CAWTTQRQVEQFF. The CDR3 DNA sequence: TGTGCCTGGACCACACAGAGACAGGTTGAGCAGTTCTTC.

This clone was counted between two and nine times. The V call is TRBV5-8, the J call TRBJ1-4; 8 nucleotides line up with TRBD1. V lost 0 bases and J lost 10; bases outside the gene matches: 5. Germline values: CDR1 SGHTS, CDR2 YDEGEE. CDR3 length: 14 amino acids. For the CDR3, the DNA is TGTGCCAGCAGCTTGGGACAGGGGAACGGAAAACTGTTTTTT. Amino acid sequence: CASSLGQGNGKLFF.

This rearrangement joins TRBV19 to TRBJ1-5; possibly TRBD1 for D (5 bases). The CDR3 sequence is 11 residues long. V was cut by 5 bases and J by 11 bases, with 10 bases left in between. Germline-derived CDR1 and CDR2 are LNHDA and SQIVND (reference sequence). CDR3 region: CASSAPGAQHF. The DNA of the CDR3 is TGTGCCAGTAGTGCTCCGGGGGCCCAGCATTTT.

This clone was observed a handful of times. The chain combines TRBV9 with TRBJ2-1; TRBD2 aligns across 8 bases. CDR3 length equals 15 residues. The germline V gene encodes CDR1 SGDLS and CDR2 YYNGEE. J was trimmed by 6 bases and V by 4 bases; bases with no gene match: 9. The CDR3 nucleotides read TGTGCCAGCAGCCTAGGACAGCGGGAGTTCAATGAGCAGTTCTTC. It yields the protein CASSLGQREFNEQFF.

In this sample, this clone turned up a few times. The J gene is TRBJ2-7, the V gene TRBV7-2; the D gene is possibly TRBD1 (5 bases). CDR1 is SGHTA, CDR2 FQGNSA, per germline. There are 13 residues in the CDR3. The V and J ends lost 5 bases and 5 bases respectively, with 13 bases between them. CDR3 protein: CASSPSRAHEQYF. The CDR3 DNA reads TGTGCCAGCAGCCCGAGCAGGGCCCACGAGCAGTACTTC.

The CDR3 DNA reads as TGTGCCAGCGGGCAGCAAGAGACCCAGTACTTC. This codes for CASGQQETQYF. The chain couples TRBV28 to TRBJ2-5; D unresolved. Germline V gene data show CDR1 as MDHEN and CDR2 as SYDVKM. The CDR3 spans 11 residues. V dropped 8 bases and J dropped 2 bases, with 6 bases sitting between them.

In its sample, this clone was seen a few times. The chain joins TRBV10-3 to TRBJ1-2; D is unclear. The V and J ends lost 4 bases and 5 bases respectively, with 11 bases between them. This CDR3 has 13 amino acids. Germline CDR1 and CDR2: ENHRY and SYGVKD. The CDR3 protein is CAISAKTEYGYTF. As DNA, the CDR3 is TGTGCCATCAGTGCCAAGACGGAGTATGGCTACACCTTC.

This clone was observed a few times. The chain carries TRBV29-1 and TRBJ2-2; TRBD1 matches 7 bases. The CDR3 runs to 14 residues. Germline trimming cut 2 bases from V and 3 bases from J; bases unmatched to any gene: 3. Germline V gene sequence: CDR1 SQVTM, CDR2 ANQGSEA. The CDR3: CSVERDRYTGELFF. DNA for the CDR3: TGCAGCGTTGAAAGGGACAGATACACCGGGGAGCTGTTTTTT.

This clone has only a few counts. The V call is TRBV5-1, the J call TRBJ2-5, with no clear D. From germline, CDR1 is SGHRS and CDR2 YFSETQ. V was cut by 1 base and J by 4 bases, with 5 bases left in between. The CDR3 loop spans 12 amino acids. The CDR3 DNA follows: TGCGCCAGCAGCTTGTCTCGAGAGACCCAGTACTTC. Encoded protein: CASSLSRETQYF.

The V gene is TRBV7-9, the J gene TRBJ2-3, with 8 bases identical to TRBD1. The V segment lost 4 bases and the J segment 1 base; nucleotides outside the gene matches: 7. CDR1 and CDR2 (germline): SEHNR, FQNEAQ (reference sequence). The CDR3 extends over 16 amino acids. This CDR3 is CASSWLDRARTDTQYF. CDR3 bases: TGTGCCAGCAGCTGGCTGGACAGGGCCCGCACAGATACGCAGTATTTT.

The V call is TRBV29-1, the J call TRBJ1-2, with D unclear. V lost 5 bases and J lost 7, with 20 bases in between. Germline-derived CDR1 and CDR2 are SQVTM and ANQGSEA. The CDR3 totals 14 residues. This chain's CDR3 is CSVYGPATMRGYTF. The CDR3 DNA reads TGCAGCGTTTATGGGCCAGCTACCATGCGTGGCTACACCTTC. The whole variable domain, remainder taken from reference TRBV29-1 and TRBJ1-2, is SAVISQKPSRDICQRGTSLTIQCQVDSQVTMMFWYRQQPGQSLTLIATANQGSEATYESGFVIDKFPISRPNLTFSTLTVSNMSPEDSSIYLCSVYGPATMRGYTFGSGTRLTVV.

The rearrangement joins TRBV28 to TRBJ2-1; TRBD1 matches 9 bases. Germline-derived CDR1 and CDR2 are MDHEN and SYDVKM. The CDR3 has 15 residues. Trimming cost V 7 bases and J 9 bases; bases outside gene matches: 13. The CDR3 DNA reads TGTGCCAGCACCCCCACCGGGACAGGGAACAGTGAGCAGTTCTTC. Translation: CASTPTGTGNSEQFF.

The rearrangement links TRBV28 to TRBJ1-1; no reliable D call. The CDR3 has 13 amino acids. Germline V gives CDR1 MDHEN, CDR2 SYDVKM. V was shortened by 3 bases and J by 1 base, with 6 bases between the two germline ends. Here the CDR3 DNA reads TGTGCCAGCAGTTTTCCAGGGAACACTGAAGCTTTCTTT. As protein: CASSFPGNTEAFF.

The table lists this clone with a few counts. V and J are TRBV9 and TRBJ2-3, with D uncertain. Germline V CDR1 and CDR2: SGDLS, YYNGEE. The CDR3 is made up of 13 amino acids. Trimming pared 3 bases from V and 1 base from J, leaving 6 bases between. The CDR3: CASSGARTDTQYF. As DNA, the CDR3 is TGTGCCAGCAGCGGGGCCCGCACAGATACGCAGTATTTT.